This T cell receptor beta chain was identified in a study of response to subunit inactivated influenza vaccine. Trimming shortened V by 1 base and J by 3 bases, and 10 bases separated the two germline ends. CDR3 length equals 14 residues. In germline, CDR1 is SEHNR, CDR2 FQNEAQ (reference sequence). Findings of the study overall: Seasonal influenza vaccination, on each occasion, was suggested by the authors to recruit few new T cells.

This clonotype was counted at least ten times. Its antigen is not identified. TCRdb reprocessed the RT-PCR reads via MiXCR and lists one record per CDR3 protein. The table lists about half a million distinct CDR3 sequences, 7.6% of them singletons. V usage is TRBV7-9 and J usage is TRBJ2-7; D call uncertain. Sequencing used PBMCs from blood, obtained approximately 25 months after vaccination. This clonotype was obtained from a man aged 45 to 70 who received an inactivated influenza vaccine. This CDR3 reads CASSLEQPDYEQYF. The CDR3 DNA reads TGTGCCAGCAGCTTAGAACAACCTGACTACGAGCAGTACTTC.